This T cell receptor beta chain was found in a study of beta chain features in type 1 diabetes. This CDR3 spans 13 amino acids. The germline V gene has CDR1 SGHTA and CDR2 FQGNSA. Trimming at V came to 5 bases and at J to 10 bases, leaving 4 bases not matched to a gene. Study conclusions and caveats: Healthy donors had naive, central memory and Treg TCRB repertoires that appeared less similar than those seen among patients. cDNA-based reads could over-represent cells with high TCR expression. The influence of HLA type on TCRB rearrangement stayed undetermined.

Reverse transcribing all isolated RNA meant expressed TCRB transcripts were sequenced. The protocol was immunoSEQ multiplex PCR, while the TCRdb copy is restricted to in-frame clones and leaves out a portion. This sample yields over 120,000 clones, of which about 10% are seen a single time; about 1.3% belongs to the top ten. As for this clone: Its target is not known.

Sample: naive CD4+ T cells from blood. The chain recombines TRBV7-2 with TRBJ2-1; 11 positions agree with TRBD2. This TCR came from a young man in good health. In DNA form, the CDR3 reads TGTGCCAGCAGCCACCTAGCGGGGGGCGAGCAGTTCTTC. Its translation is CASSHLAGGEQFF.